This T cell receptor (beta chain) stems from a study of blood T cell repertoires in COVID-19. Across the study: Whether acute or convalescent, the COVID-19 samples came from the United States, Italy and Spain.

Enrolled through a virtual design, the participants were between roughly 18 and 90 years of age and came from fewer than 30 US areas. Cohorts were assigned according to the clinical history that participants reported. Germline CDR1 and CDR2: MNHEY and SVGAGI. CDR3 length equals 15 residues. Germline trimming cut 0 bases from V and 4 bases from J; bases unmatched to any gene: 1. Repertoires were generated with immunoSEQ multiplex PCR, while TCRdb's copy carries only in-frame clones and drops some. The table lists approximately 260,000 clones, approximately 89% of them singletons. The receptor was isolated from a woman between 40 and 55 years old with acute COVID-19. The sample comprised PBMCs or T cells enriched from blood (not recorded which). This rearrangement joins TRBV6-5 to TRBJ2-3, with 10 positions matching TRBD1. DNA for the CDR3: TGTGCCAGCAGTTACTCGGGACAGGGGTCAGATACGCAGTATTTT. Its protein is CASSYSGQGSDTQYF.